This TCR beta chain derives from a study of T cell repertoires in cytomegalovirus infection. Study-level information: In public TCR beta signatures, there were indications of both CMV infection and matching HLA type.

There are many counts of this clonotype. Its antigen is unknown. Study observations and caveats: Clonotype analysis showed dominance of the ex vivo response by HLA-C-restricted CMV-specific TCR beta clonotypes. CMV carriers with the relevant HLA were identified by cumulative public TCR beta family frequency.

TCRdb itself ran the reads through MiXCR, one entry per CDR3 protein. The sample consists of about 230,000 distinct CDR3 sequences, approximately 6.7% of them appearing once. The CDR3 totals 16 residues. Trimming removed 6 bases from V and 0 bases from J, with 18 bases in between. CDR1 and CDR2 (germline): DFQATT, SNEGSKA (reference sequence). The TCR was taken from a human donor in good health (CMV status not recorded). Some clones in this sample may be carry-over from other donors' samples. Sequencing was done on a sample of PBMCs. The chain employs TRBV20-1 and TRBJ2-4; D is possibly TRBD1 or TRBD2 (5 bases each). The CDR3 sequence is CSAAQAGRLAKNIQYF. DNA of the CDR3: TGCAGTGCGGCACAAGCAGGGAGACTAGCCAAAAACATTCAGTACTTC.